Each of the 15 T cell receptor beta chains below was sequenced from the same sample in a study of radiotherapy plus CTLA-4 blockade in lung cancer. The table came from immunoSEQ multiplex PCR; TCRdb's copy has only in-frame clones and leaves some out. Of fewer than 140,000 clones in the sample, more than 75% were seen once. This specimen consisted of peripheral blood, obtained from a patient treated with radiotherapy plus ipilimumab. The receptors stem from a human donor with non-small cell lung cancer that progressed on radiotherapy plus ipilimumab. Some clones in this sample may be carry-over from other donors' samples.

V gene TRBV18 combines with J gene TRBJ2-7, with 9 bases aligning to TRBD2. V dropped 4 bases and J dropped 4; count of bases not matched to a gene: 2. The CDR3 is 13 residues long. Per the germline V gene, CDR1 is KGHSH and CDR2 is LQKENI. The CDR3 DNA follows: TGTGCCAGCTCACTTCTAGCGGGGTACGAGCAGTACTTC. Translated: CASSLLAGYEQYF.

The chain couples TRBV28 to TRBJ1-2; 8 bases map to TRBD1. Germline V CDR1 and CDR2: MDHEN, SYDVKM. V lost 5 bases and J lost 4; bases outside the gene matches: 9. The CDR3 length is 15 residues. CDR3 amino acids: CASSDTGGTIYGYTF. CDR3 bases: TGTGCCAGCAGTGACACAGGGGGGACTATCTATGGCTACACCTTC.

The chain carries TRBV5-1 and TRBJ1-6, with D possibly matching TRBD1 (6 bases). The germline gives CDR1 SGHRS, CDR2 YFSETQ. V dropped 7 bases and J dropped 5 bases, with 13 bases sitting between them. The length of the CDR3 is 14 residues. The CDR3 nucleotides read TGCGCCAGCGCCCTCGGACAGAATAATTCACCCCTCCACTTT. Translation gives CASALGQNNSPLHF.

The chain is built from TRBV19 and TRBJ1-5; weak D call: TRBD1 (5 bases). The V end lost 3 bases, the J end lost 7 bases, and 16 bases lay between the germline ends. Germline V gives CDR1 LNHDA, CDR2 SQIVND (reference sequence). There are 15 residues in the CDR3. The CDR3 loop reads CASSMVTVMWQPQHF. CDR3 nucleotide sequence: TGTGCCAGTAGTATGGTGACAGTTATGTGGCAGCCCCAGCATTTT. Based on the CDR3 plus reference TRBV19 and TRBJ1-5, the full variable domain is DGGITQSPKYLFRKEGQNVTLSCEQNLNHDAMYWYRQDPGQGLRLIYYSQIVNDFQKGDIAEGYSVSREKKESFPLTVTSAQKNPTAFYLCASSMVTVMWQPQHFGDGTRLSIL.

The chain recombines TRBV5-4 with TRBJ1-1, with D maybe TRBD1 (5 bases). The CDR3 contains 14 residues. Germline V gives CDR1 SGHNT, CDR2 YYREEE (reference sequence). With 0 bases removed from V and 1 base from J, the gap between germline ends came to 7 bases. CDR3 region: CASSLAGKNTEAFF. In DNA, the CDR3 is TGTGCCAGCAGCTTGGCAGGGAAGAACACTGAAGCTTTCTTT.

This chain joins TRBV19 and TRBJ2-1; a weak D match, TRBD2 (6 bases). This CDR3 comprises 17 residues. Germline V gene sequence: CDR1 LNHDA, CDR2 SQIVND (reference sequence). The V end lost 10 bases, the J end lost 0 bases, and 22 bases lay between the germline ends. CDR3 DNA: TGTGCCAAAACTCCGGGACTCTACTCTAGCTCCTACAATGAGCAGTTCTTC. Protein: CAKTPGLYSSSYNEQFF.

The DNA of the CDR3 is TGTGCCAGCAACCAGGGTGCGAACACTGAAGCTTTCTTT. It yields the protein CASNQGANTEAFF. The chain links TRBV7-2 to TRBJ1-1; tentative D call: TRBD1 (5 bases). Trimming left V 7 bases short and J 1 base short, with 10 bases between. The CDR3 totals 13 residues. CDR1 and CDR2 (germline): SGHTA, FQGNSA.

This chain links TRBV2 with TRBJ1-6, with D possibly being TRBD1 (6 bases). The V and J ends lost 4 bases and 10 bases respectively, with 14 bases between them. Germline V CDR1 and CDR2: SNHLY, FYNNEI. The CDR3 is 14 amino acids. Here the CDR3 DNA reads TGTGCCAGCAGTGTCCGGGAGGGGGAATCACCCCTCCACTTT. Encoded protein: CASSVREGESPLHF.

The chain is built from TRBV28 and TRBJ2-1; D uncertain. The germline V and J ends were trimmed by 7 bases and 9 bases, with 10 bases remaining between them. Looked up from germline, CDR1 is MDHEN and CDR2 is SYDVKM. The CDR3 is made up of 11 amino acids. The CDR3 DNA reads TGTGCCAGCAACCACCGCCTTGAGCAGTTCTTC. The encoded protein is CASNHRLEQFF. Looking up the rest from reference TRBV28 and TRBJ2-1 gives the full variable domain: DVKVTQSSRYLVKRTGEKVFLECVQDMDHENMFWYRQDPGLGLRLIYFSYDVKMKEKGDIPEGYSVSREKKERFSLILESASTNQTSMYLCASNHRLEQFFGPGTRLTVL.

The rearrangement joins TRBV7-2 to TRBJ2-1; 7 bases align to TRBD2. The CDR3 has 14 residues. The J segment lost 7 bases and the V segment lost 6 bases, leaving 9 bases of the junction unmatched. Per germline, CDR1 SGHTA and CDR2 FQGNSA. The CDR3 DNA reads as TGTGCCAGCAGAAAGCGGGGTACGGGGAATGAGCAGTTCTTC. This codes for CASRKRGTGNEQFF.

This chain connects TRBV29-1 to TRBJ2-5; TRBD2 is a possible D gene (5 bases). V lost 7 bases to trimming and J lost 1 base, with 10 bases between them. CDR1 is SQVTM, CDR2 ANQGSEA, per germline. The CDR3 covers 12 residues. CDR3 bases: TGCAGCGGGGCGGGTATCCAAGAGACCCAGTACTTC. Translating it yields CSGAGIQETQYF.

The chain uses TRBV4-3 and TRBJ1-6; unclear D gene. Trimming shortened V by 8 bases and J by 0 bases, and 8 bases separated the two germline ends. The germline CDR1 and CDR2 sequences are LGHNA and YSLEER. The CDR3 covers 14 residues. Written as DNA, the CDR3 is TGCGCCAGCGGGCAGACCTCCTATAATTCACCCCTCCACTTT. Translating gives CASGQTSYNSPLHF.

The rearrangement joins TRBV11-2 to TRBJ2-3; 8 bases align to TRBD2. The CDR3 contains 14 residues. The germline gives CDR1 SGHAT, CDR2 FQNNGV. V was pared by 3 bases and J by 5 bases, with 4 bases of the junction left unmatched. The CDR3 DNA sequence: TGTGCCAGCAGCTTCTCGGGGGGGTTAGATACGCAGTATTTT. Its protein is CASSFSGGLDTQYF.

The rearrangement links TRBV6-5 to TRBJ1-6; 7 bases align to TRBD1. The CDR3 consists of 12 residues. V lost 7 bases and J lost 7; bases outside the gene matches: 1. Per germline, CDR1 MNHEY and CDR2 SVGAGI. This CDR3 is CASKGANSPLHF. The CDR3 coding sequence is TGTGCCAGCAAGGGGGCCAATTCACCCCTCCACTTT.

The chain couples TRBV7-9 to TRBJ1-2; 7 bases are a match to TRBD1. CDR3 size: 15 residues. Germline CDR1 and CDR2: SEHNR and FQNEAQ (reference sequence). V was pared by 5 bases and J by 4 bases, with 10 bases of the junction left unmatched. CDR3 nucleotide sequence: TGTGCCAGCAGCCGTACTGGACAGGCCGGCTATGGCTACACCTTC. It translates to CASSRTGQAGYGYTF.